The 18 T cell receptor beta chains presented below share a single source sample, sequenced in a study of blood T cell repertoires in COVID-19. The assay was immunoSEQ multiplex PCR, and TCRdb's table has in-frame clones only and misses some. The data show about 360,000 clones, about 88% seen once. The sequenced sample was peripheral blood. These receptors came from a human donor in a cohort sampled during active COVID-19.

The V call is TRBV4-1, the J call TRBJ2-1; 9 nucleotides match TRBD2. Germline V gives CDR1 MGHRA, CDR2 YSYEKL. The CDR3 covers 15 residues. J was trimmed by 4 bases and V by 3 bases; bases with no gene match: 4. The CDR3 nucleotides are TGCGCCAGCAGCCACGCTAGCGGGGTGTACAATGAGCAGTTCTTC. Residues: CASSHASGVYNEQFF.

This clone was counted only a few times. Other DNA sequences in this specimen translate into the identical CDR3. The rearrangement uses TRBV19 and TRBJ2-7; D is undetermined. The CDR3 is made up of 13 amino acids. V lost 3 bases, J lost 0 bases, and 6 bases lay in between. The germline V gene has CDR1 LNHDA and CDR2 SQIVND (reference sequence). The CDR3 here is CASSIASSYEQYF. The CDR3, as DNA: TGTGCCAGTAGTATCGCGAGCTCCTACGAGCAGTACTTC. Based on the CDR3 plus reference TRBV19 and TRBJ2-7, the full variable domain is DGGITQSPKYLFRKEGQNVTLSCEQNLNHDAMYWYRQDPGQGLRLIYYSQIVNDFQKGDIAEGYSVSREKKESFPLTVTSAQKNPTAFYLCASSIASSYEQYFGPGTRLTVT.

This clone was picked up one time. CDR3: CASRYRYGYTF. DNA of the CDR3: TGTGCCAGCAGGTACAGGTATGGCTACACCTTC. The V and J genes are TRBV12-3 or TRBV12-4 and TRBJ1-2; D might be TRBD1 (5 bases). The V end was cut by 6 bases, the J end by 5 bases, with 7 bases between. The CDR3 consists of 11 residues.

The chain uses TRBV18 and TRBJ1-2; D gene unclear. V lost 2 bases to trimming and J lost 4 bases, with 8 bases between them. The germline CDR1 and CDR2 sequences are KGHSH and LQKENI. This CDR3 contains 13 residues. DNA of the CDR3: TGTGCCAGCTCACCAGACGGGGTCTATGGCTACACCTTC. Its protein product is CASSPDGVYGYTF.

The V and J genes are TRBV3-1 (or the pseudogene TRBV3-2) and TRBJ1-1; D is perhaps TRBD1 (5 bases). CDR1 and CDR2 (germline): LGHDT, YNNKEL (reference sequence). This CDR3 contains 18 residues. The V end lost 8 bases, the J end lost 5 bases, and 30 bases lay between the germline ends. CDR3 in DNA: TGTGCCAGCCGTAAAGGGTCTGGTACTGGACGGGGGAGTACTGAAGCTTTCTTT. It is translated as CASRKGSGTGRGSTEAFF.

The count of this clone is one. This chain connects TRBV7-2 to TRBJ1-3; D gene ambiguous. V was trimmed by 4 bases and J by 6 bases, leaving 13 bases between them. The CDR3 length is 14 residues. CDR1 is SGHTA, CDR2 FQGNSA, per germline. CDR3 in DNA: TGTGCCAGCAGCTCGCCTCAGGAACCAAACACCATATATTTT. This encodes CASSSPQEPNTIYF.

This clone was found a few times. This chain connects TRBV4-1 to TRBJ2-7; 13 bases line up with TRBD2. Germline trimming cut 4 bases from V and 2 bases from J; bases unmatched to any gene: 5. The CDR3 covers 16 residues. Germline CDR1 is MGHRA and CDR2 is YSYEKL. CDR3 region: CASSPVGTSGTYEQYF. CDR3 DNA sequence: TGCGCCAGCAGCCCTGTCGGGACTAGCGGGACCTACGAGCAGTACTTC.

The chain couples TRBV5-1 to TRBJ1-2; 7 bases are shared with TRBD1. Germline V gene sequence: CDR1 SGHRS, CDR2 YFSETQ. CDR3 length equals 15 residues. J lost 5 bases, V lost 0 bases, and 7 bases had no gene match. The DNA for the CDR3 is TGCGCCAGCAGCTTGGCGGGGACAGTAGGGTATGGCTACACCTTC. Its protein is CASSLAGTVGYGYTF.

The rearrangement joins TRBV3-1 (or the pseudogene TRBV3-2) to TRBJ2-3, with TRBD2 matching 8 bases. V was pared by 1 base and J by 6 bases, with 6 bases of the junction left unmatched. CDR1 and CDR2 (germline): LGHDT, YNNKEL (reference sequence). This CDR3 contains 15 residues. The DNA for the CDR3 is TGTGCCAGCAGCCAAGTAGCGGGGACCCCGGATACGCAGTATTTT. Its protein product is CASSQVAGTPDTQYF.

This chain uses TRBV30 with TRBJ2-7; no firm D call. CDR3 length: 12 amino acids. V was cut by 8 bases and J by 1 base, with 12 bases left in between. Germline lookup yields CDR1 GTSNPN and CDR2 SVGIG (reference sequence). CDR3 DNA: TGTGCCGGCGGTCGGTCTTCCTACGAGCAGTACTTC. The encoded protein is CAGGRSSYEQYF. The variable domain in full, completed from reference TRBV30 and TRBJ2-7, reads SQTIHQWPATLVQPVGSPLSLECTVEGTSNPNLYWYRQAAGRGLQLLFYSVGIGQISSEVPQNLSASRPQDRQFILSSKKLLLSDSGFYLCAGGRSSYEQYFGPGTRLTVT.

The rearrangement uses TRBV28 and TRBJ2-7; 9 positions match TRBD2. The CDR3 runs 14 residues. Germline V gives CDR1 MDHEN, CDR2 SYDVKM. V was pared by 2 bases and J by 3 bases, with 2 bases of the junction left unmatched. For the CDR3, the DNA is TGTGCCAGCAGTTTACAACTAGCGGGCTACGAGCAGTACTTC. Translating it yields CASSLQLAGYEQYF.

CDR3 in amino acids: CASSRRRGGNQPQHF. The CDR3 coding sequence is TGTGCCAGCAGCCGGAGAAGGGGTGGCAATCAGCCCCAGCATTTT. This sequence joins TRBV7-3 and TRBJ1-5; D is perhaps TRBD1 (5 bases). This CDR3 spans 15 amino acids. With 5 bases removed from V and 2 bases from J, the gap between germline ends came to 13 bases. CDR1 is SGHTA, CDR2 FQGTGA, per germline.

V usage is TRBV5-4 and J usage is TRBJ2-1, with 11 bases identical to TRBD2. Germline trimming cut 0 bases from V and 12 bases from J; bases unmatched to any gene: 8. CDR3 length equals 15 residues. Germline CDR1 is SGHNT and CDR2 is YYREEE (reference sequence). This CDR3 is CASSLDTSGGPGQFF. The DNA for the CDR3 is TGTGCCAGCAGCTTGGATACTAGCGGGGGTCCCGGGCAGTTCTTC.

J is TRBJ2-6 and V is TRBV7-3; 9 nucleotides agree with TRBD2. The CDR3 has 18 residues. Trimming at V came to 1 base and at J to 1 base, leaving 5 bases not matched to a gene. Germline V gene sequence: CDR1 SGHTA, CDR2 FQGTGA. CDR3 nucleotide sequence: TGTGCCAGCAGCTTAAAAGGTAGCGGGAGTTCTGGGGCCAACGTCCTGACTTTC. This encodes CASSLKGSGSSGANVLTF. The full variable domain, with the rest looked up from reference TRBV7-3 and TRBJ2-6, is GAGVSQTPSNKVTEKGKYVELRCDPISGHTALYWYRQSLGQGPEFLIYFQGTGAADDSGLPNDRFFAVRPEGSVSTLKIQRTERGDSAVYLCASSLKGSGSSGANVLTFGAGSRLTVL.

This chain uses TRBV6-5 with TRBJ2-2; possible D gene TRBD1, 6 bases. Per germline, CDR1 MNHEY and CDR2 SVGAGI. Trimming took 6 bases from V and 7 from J, leaving 15 bases between them. This CDR3 spans 14 amino acids. The CDR3 loop is CASRDTGTLGELFF. In nucleotides, the CDR3 is TGTGCCAGCAGAGACACCGGGACACTCGGGGAGCTGTTTTTT.

This clone came up once. The chain uses TRBV7-9 and TRBJ1-3; weak D call: TRBD1 (5 bases). V was cut by 5 bases and J by 0 bases, with 14 bases left in between. The CDR3 runs to 16 residues. Looked up from germline, CDR1 is SEHNR and CDR2 is FQNEAQ (reference sequence). The CDR3 reads CASSETRGLSGNTIYF. CDR3 sequence (DNA): TGTGCCAGCAGCGAAACCCGGGGACTCTCTGGAAACACCATATATTTT.

This chain connects TRBV28 to TRBJ2-7; D ambiguous. Germline assignment: CDR1 MDHEN and CDR2 SYDVKM. This CDR3 is 13 amino acids long. V shed 2 bases and J shed 3 bases, with 8 bases lying between them. The CDR3 sequence is CASSLAENYEQYF. Written as DNA, the CDR3 is TGTGCCAGCAGTTTAGCAGAAAACTACGAGCAGTACTTC.

V usage is TRBV9 and J usage is TRBJ2-6, with D tentatively TRBD1 (5 bases). V lost 2 bases, J lost 4 bases, and 10 bases lay in between. This CDR3 has 15 amino acids. Germline V CDR1 and CDR2: SGDLS, YYNGEE. In DNA form, the CDR3 reads TGTGCCAGCAGCGTTGAAGGGGCCGGGGCCAACGTCCTGACTTTC. Protein: CASSVEGAGANVLTF.